The 27 T cell receptor beta chains in this list originate from one sample, sequenced in a study of blood T cells in healthy people across ages. Combining a sample-barcoded 5' primer with a J-beta primer mix, a second PCR ran for roughly 6 to 12 cycles. TCRdb re-analysed the 5' RACE reads in MiXCR, keeping a single row per CDR3 protein. The sample includes approximately 1.5 million distinct CDR3 sequences, 35% to 45% seen only once; the top ten take under 5%. The sequenced sample was blood. The receptors derive from a woman younger than 35 in good health.

The rearrangement joins TRBV7-2 to TRBJ2-3, with D hard to call. CDR3 length: 12 amino acids. Trimming cost V 1 base and J 8 bases, with 7 bases left between them. The germline V gene encodes CDR1 SGHTA and CDR2 FQGNSA. CDR3 region: CASSLESSTQYF. The CDR3 coding sequence is TGTGCCAGCAGCTTAGAGTCGAGTACGCAGTATTTT. Drawing the rest from reference TRBV7-2 and TRBJ2-3, the complete variable domain is GAGVSQSPSNKVTEKGKDVELRCDPISGHTALYWYRQSLGQGLEFLIYFQGNSAPDKSGLPSDRFSAERTGGSVSTLTIQRTQQEDSAVYLCASSLESSTQYFGPGTRLTVL.

This clonotype showed up just a few times. The J gene is TRBJ1-6, the V gene TRBV20-1; the D is unclear. This CDR3 has 15 residues. Deletions cut 1 base from V and 4 bases from J, with 11 bases between. Germline CDR1 reads DFQATT; CDR2 reads SNEGSKA (reference sequence). The CDR3 protein is CSARVGGSYNSPLHF. CDR3 bases: TGCAGTGCTAGAGTCGGCGGATCTTATAATTCACCCCTCCACTTT.

In its sample, this clonotype was seen a few times. The CDR3, as DNA: TGCAGTGCTAGAGATCCGAGTACCCCTAATGAAAAACTGTTTTTT. It is translated as CSARDPSTPNEKLFF. The rearrangement joins TRBV20-1 to TRBJ1-4, with D unclear. Trimming removed 0 bases at V and 3 bases at J, with 11 bases between. CDR3 length equals 15 residues. CDR1 is DFQATT and CDR2 is SNEGSKA in the germline V gene (reference sequence).

This clonotype was seen more than once but under ten times. This sequence joins TRBV6-5 and TRBJ2-1, with D possibly matching TRBD2 (7 bases). Trimming removed 3 bases at V and 5 bases at J, with 17 bases between. Germline loops: CDR1 MNHEY, CDR2 SVGAGI. The CDR3 is made up of 16 amino acids. The CDR3 is CASSYMGGLANNEQFF. The DNA for the CDR3 is TGTGCCAGCAGTTATATGGGGGGGCTTGCTAACAATGAGCAGTTCTTC.

This clonotype has more than one count but fewer than ten. The chain links TRBV9 to TRBJ2-1, with a weak D call TRBD2 (6 bases). This CDR3 has 12 residues. The V gene's germline CDR1 is SGDLS and CDR2 YYNGEE. V was cut by 3 bases and J by 7 bases, with 8 bases left in between. The CDR3 DNA follows: TGTGCCAGCAGCGGCGGGAAGAATGAGCAGTTCTTC. Translation: CASSGGKNEQFF.

V is TRBV29-1 and J is TRBJ2-5; D gene unclear. V was trimmed by 4 bases and J by 5 bases, leaving 5 bases between them. This CDR3 spans 10 amino acids. Germline CDR1 SQVTM, CDR2 ANQGSEA. CDR3 sequence: CSVASETQYF. The DNA for the CDR3 is TGCAGCGTTGCCAGTGAGACCCAGTACTTC. The entire variable domain, with the rest obtained from reference TRBV29-1 and TRBJ2-5, is as follows: SAVISQKPSRDICQRGTSLTIQCQVDSQVTMMFWYRQQPGQSLTLIATANQGSEATYESGFVIDKFPISRPNLTFSTLTVSNMSPEDSSIYLCSVASETQYFGPGTRLLVL.

CDR3 amino acids: CASSEVDNYGYTF. The CDR3 DNA follows: TGTGCCAGCAGTGAAGTCGATAACTATGGCTACACCTTC. J is TRBJ1-2 and V is TRBV6-1; no reliable D call. V was cut by 1 base and J by 1 base, with 4 bases left in between. Germline V gives CDR1 MNHNS, CDR2 SASEGT. This CDR3 is built from 13 residues.

This clonotype appeared a few times. V gene TRBV7-3 combines with J gene TRBJ1-1, with a weak D call TRBD1 (5 bases). Looked up from germline, CDR1 is SGHTA and CDR2 is FQGTGA. This CDR3 comprises 14 residues. V was clipped by 3 bases and J by 3 bases, with 11 bases between them. The CDR3 nucleotides read TGTGCCAGCAGCTTGTGGGCGGGGGACACTGAAGCTTTCTTT. Residues: CASSLWAGDTEAFF.

There are a few counts of this clonotype. J is TRBJ1-5 and V is TRBV4-1, with D perhaps matching TRBD1 (5 bases). CDR1 MGHRA and CDR2 YSYEKL come from the germline V gene. Trimming pared 3 bases from V and 2 bases from J, leaving 17 bases between. The CDR3 is made up of 17 amino acids. For the CDR3, the DNA is TGCGCCAGCAGCCACCTTGACAGCTCCGTTGGCAATCAGCCCCAGCATTTT. This translates into CASSHLDSSVGNQPQHF.

This clonotype was picked up many times. V and J are TRBV29-1 and TRBJ2-6; weak D call: TRBD1 (5 bases). CDR1 and CDR2 from the germline V gene are SQVTM and ANQGSEA. The length of the CDR3 is 16 residues. Trimming removed 6 bases from V and 1 base from J, with 16 bases in between. The CDR3: CSVSTGAVSGANVLTF. In nucleotides, the CDR3 is TGCAGCGTATCTACTGGGGCGGTATCTGGGGCCAACGTCCTGACTTTC. Based on the CDR3 plus reference TRBV29-1 and TRBJ2-6, the full variable domain is SAVISQKPSRDICQRGTSLTIQCQVDSQVTMMFWYRQQPGQSLTLIATANQGSEATYESGFVIDKFPISRPNLTFSTLTVSNMSPEDSSIYLCSVSTGAVSGANVLTFGAGSRLTVL.

This clonotype was detected only a few times. This chain links TRBV20-1 with TRBJ1-1, with 9 bases identical to TRBD1. J gave up 5 bases and V 2 bases, and 3 bases lay outside the gene matches. Germline V gene sequence: CDR1 DFQATT, CDR2 SNEGSKA (reference sequence). The CDR3 is 13 residues long. In DNA form, the CDR3 reads TGCAGTGCTAGAAACAGGGGGCAAACTGAAGCTTTCTTT. As protein: CSARNRGQTEAFF.

The chain is built from TRBV5-1 and TRBJ2-4, with D unclear. Judging by the DNA end, TRBJ2-7 fits better; the J call may be wrong. Germline-derived CDR1 and CDR2 are SGHRS and YFSETQ. The CDR3 spans 13 residues. The CDR3 sequence: CASSSGFQYEQYF. CDR3 DNA: TGCGCCAGCAGTTCGGGTTTTCAGTACGAGCAGTACTTC.

The gene calls are TRBV7-2 and TRBJ2-1; 9 bases agree with TRBD2. TRBJ2-7 explains the end of the DNA better; the J call may be wrong. The germline V gene has CDR1 SGHTA and CDR2 FQGNSA. This CDR3 spans 15 amino acids. The CDR3 loop reads CASSSLAGYYNEQYF. The CDR3 coding sequence is TGTGCCAGCAGCTCCCTAGCGGGGTATTACAATGAGCAGTACTTC.

The genes are TRBV6-6 and TRBJ1-4, with D possibly being TRBD1 (6 bases). CDR3 length: 13 amino acids. The germline gives CDR1 MNHNY, CDR2 SVGAGI (reference sequence). The germline V and J ends were trimmed by 6 bases and 6 bases, with 11 bases remaining between them. This chain's CDR3 is CASRVHRDEKLFF. Here the CDR3 DNA reads TGTGCCAGCAGGGTTCACAGGGATGAAAAACTGTTTTTT.

In regard to this clonotype: Since a much larger clone is just one base distant, this may be a read error. This chain connects TRBV6-5 to TRBJ2-1, with a possible D match to TRBD2 (5 bases). CDR3 length equals 14 residues. Germline lookup yields CDR1 MNHEY and CDR2 SVGAGI. Here the CDR3 reads CTSSYSLAGNEQFF. CDR3 DNA sequence: TGTACCAGCAGTTACTCGCTAGCCGGTAATGAGCAGTTCTTC.

This rearrangement joins TRBV4-1 to TRBJ2-5, with TRBD2 matching over 8 bases. Germline loops: CDR1 MGHRA, CDR2 YSYEKL. The CDR3 consists of 15 residues. The junction had 6 bases not matched to a gene; V was cut back by 1 base and J by 5 bases. CDR3 DNA sequence: TGCGCCAGCAGCCAAGCCCGGGGGGGGTCGGAGACCCAGTACTTC. Amino acid sequence: CASSQARGGSETQYF.

The chain employs TRBV7-9 and TRBJ1-4; no reliable D call. The CDR3 is 13 residues long. Trimming cost V 8 bases and J 4 bases, with 11 bases left between them. CDR1 and CDR2 (germline): SEHNR, FQNEAQ (reference sequence). The CDR3 here is CASALGNNEKLFF. The CDR3 DNA follows: TGTGCCAGCGCTTTGGGGAATAATGAAAAACTGTTTTTT.

The rearrangement uses TRBV7-9 and TRBJ2-4; possible D gene TRBD1, 5 bases. CDR3 size: 18 residues. Germline V gene sequence: CDR1 SEHNR, CDR2 FQNEAQ (reference sequence). Trimming stripped 5 bases from V and 0 bases from J, with 20 bases between. The DNA of the CDR3 is TGTGCCAGCAGCCACGGGTTTGACAGACCGATAGCCAAAAACATTCAGTACTTC. Its translation: CASSHGFDRPIAKNIQYF.

This clonotype was picked up many times. The chain is built from TRBV11-2 and TRBJ1-2; D gene unclear. V was shortened by 2 bases and J by 2 bases, with 15 bases between the two germline ends. Germline CDR1 reads SGHAT; CDR2 reads FQNNGV. CDR3 length equals 16 residues. The CDR3 region is CASSLTLPNPNYGYTF. In DNA form, the CDR3 reads TGTGCCAGCAGCTTAACGCTGCCTAATCCAAACTATGGCTACACCTTC. The variable domain in full, completed from reference TRBV11-2 and TRBJ1-2, reads EAGVAQSPRYKIIEKRQSVAFWCNPISGHATLYWYQQILGQGPKLLIQFQNNGVVDDSQLPKDRFSAERLKGVDSTLKIQPAKLEDSAVYLCASSLTLPNPNYGYTFGSGTRLTVV.

This chain links TRBV6-1 with TRBJ1-5; possibly TRBD1 for D (5 bases). The CDR3 has 18 amino acids. Germline V gene lookup returns CDR1 MNHNS and CDR2 SASEGT. Trimming left V 5 bases short and J 4 bases short, with 24 bases between. For the CDR3, the DNA is TGTGCCAGCAGTCCGTCTTACACCCGTGGGGGTGGAAATCAGCCCCAGCATTTT. This encodes CASSPSYTRGGGNQPQHF.

The sample holds many counts of this clonotype. V and J are TRBV7-2 and TRBJ2-1; 11 bases fit TRBD2. The CDR3 totals 14 residues. After removal of 4 bases from V and 9 bases from J, the junction contained 5 bases not matched to a gene. In germline, CDR1 is SGHTA, CDR2 FQGNSA. CDR3 in amino acids: CASSSTSGKGEQFF. The DNA for the CDR3 is TGTGCCAGCAGCTCGACTAGCGGGAAGGGTGAGCAGTTCTTC. Together with reference TRBV7-2 and TRBJ2-1, the CDR3 gives the full variable domain: GAGVSQSPSNKVTEKGKDVELRCDPISGHTALYWYRQSLGQGLEFLIYFQGNSAPDKSGLPSDRFSAERTGGSVSTLTIQRTQQEDSAVYLCASSSTSGKGEQFFGPGTRLTVL.

Only a few counts were recorded for this clonotype. The rearrangement links TRBV6-2 or TRBV6-3 to TRBJ2-3, with TRBD2 matching 11 bases. The CDR3 has 16 amino acids. The junction had 5 bases not matched to a gene; V was cut back by 6 bases and J by 0 bases. The germline CDR1 and CDR2 sequences are MNHEY and SVGEGT. The CDR3 sequence is CASRRRLAGSTDTQYF. In nucleotides, the CDR3 is TGTGCCAGCAGACGGAGACTAGCGGGAAGCACAGATACGCAGTATTTT.

The rearrangement uses TRBV20-1 and TRBJ1-1; D not resolved. With 3 bases removed from V and 0 bases from J, the gap between germline ends came to 8 bases. Germline V gene sequence: CDR1 DFQATT, CDR2 SNEGSKA (reference sequence). This CDR3 has 13 residues. The CDR3 DNA is TGCAGTGCTAGTCTGAGCATGAACACTGAAGCTTTCTTT. Translating it yields CSASLSMNTEAFF.

The chain recombines TRBV3-1 with TRBJ2-3; D perhaps matches TRBD2 (5 bases). The CDR3 has 13 residues. From germline, CDR1 is LGHDT and CDR2 YNNKEL (reference sequence). V was cut by 3 bases and J by 6 bases, with 10 bases left in between. In DNA form, the CDR3 reads TGTGCCAGCAGCCACCTGGGAGAGGATACGCAGTATTTT. Amino acids: CASSHLGEDTQYF.

This chain connects TRBV4-1 to TRBJ2-4, with TRBD2 matching 8 bases. The J call may be faulty, since TRBJ2-7 better matches the DNA end. The CDR3 consists of 14 residues. Germline CDR1 is MGHRA and CDR2 is YSYEKL. The DNA for the CDR3 is TGCGCCAGCAGCCAAGATCGGCTAGCGGGCGAGCAGTACTTC. Amino acids: CASSQDRLAGEQYF.

The chain recombines TRBV29-1 with TRBJ2-7, with D unclear. The CDR3 length is 14 residues. Germline lookup yields CDR1 SQVTM and CDR2 ANQGSEA. V was pared by 6 bases and J by 1 base, with 16 bases between. This chain's CDR3 is CSVADKRRSYEQYF. The CDR3 DNA reads as TGCAGCGTCGCCGACAAGAGAAGATCCTACGAGCAGTACTTC.

V is TRBV20-1 and J is TRBJ1-2; the match to TRBD1 covers 7 bases. The CDR3 length is 14 residues. V lost 0 bases, J lost 6 bases, and 7 bases stayed unmatched. Germline V CDR1 and CDR2: DFQATT, SNEGSKA (reference sequence). The CDR3: CSARDHRGGDGYTF. The CDR3, as DNA: TGCAGTGCTAGAGATCACAGGGGTGGAGATGGCTACACCTTC.